These 5 T cell receptor beta chains were all obtained from the same sample, sequenced in a study of human T cells and chemical hapten exposure. TCRdb ran MiXCR on the RACE reads and lists one entry per CDR3 protein. The profile covers roughly 380,000 distinct CDR3 sequences, with around 6% appearing a single time and approximately 5.4% taken by the ten largest. Described time point: patch test 2, 6 weeks after DPC sensitization. Specified treatment: therapeutic diphenylcyclopropenone sensitization with weekly scalp DPC. The input for sequencing was whole blood, taken in connection with sensitization to the hapten diphenylcyclopropenone (DPC). The receptors shown here come from a woman under 30 with alopecia areata. Some clones in this sample may be carry-over from other donors' samples.

This clonotype has a count of ten or more. This chain joins TRBV2 and TRBJ2-2, with D possibly being TRBD1 (5 bases). Trimming pared 4 bases from V and 7 bases from J, leaving 16 bases between. The germline V gene has CDR1 SNHLY and CDR2 FYNNEI. The CDR3 contains 15 residues. CDR3 sequence: CASSAWQGADGELFF. The CDR3 DNA reads TGTGCCAGCAGTGCCTGGCAAGGGGCCGACGGGGAGCTGTTTTTT.

This clonotype was counted a few times. The chain links TRBV28 to TRBJ1-5, with TRBD1 identical over 7 bases. The CDR3 spans 19 residues. Trimming at V came to 4 bases and at J to 0 bases, leaving 15 bases not matched to a gene. Germline CDR1 reads MDHEN; CDR2 reads SYDVKM. Here the CDR3 reads CASSYYGGTELYSNQPQHF. CDR3 DNA sequence: TGTGCCAGCAGTTACTACGGTGGGACAGAACTATATAGCAATCAGCCCCAGCATTTT.

This clonotype was observed a few times. The V call is TRBV6-2 or TRBV6-3, the J call TRBJ1-2; TRBD1 matches at 11 bases. V lost 6 bases and J lost 6; bases outside the gene matches: 3. From germline, CDR1 is MNHEY and CDR2 SVGEGT. The CDR3 length is 13 residues. CDR3 nucleotides: TGTGCCAGCAGAGGACAGGGGGCGCATGGCTACACCTTC. This sequence encodes CASRGQGAHGYTF.

This CDR3 reads CASRKDRVNSPLHF. The CDR3 DNA follows: TGTGCCAGCAGAAAGGACAGGGTTAATTCACCCCTCCACTTT. The chain recombines TRBV2 with TRBJ1-6, with 8 bases that match TRBD1. CDR1 is SNHLY and CDR2 is FYNNEI in the germline V gene. V was clipped by 6 bases and J by 6 bases; unmatched bases: 4. The CDR3 is 14 residues long.

This clonotype has at least ten counts. This sequence joins TRBV9 and TRBJ2-2; maybe TRBD2 (5 bases). This CDR3 has 15 residues. The V gene lost 3 bases and the J gene lost 4 bases, with 13 bases spanning the gap. Per germline, CDR1 SGDLS and CDR2 YYNGEE. The CDR3 DNA is TGTGCCAGCAGCGCCCCCGGGATTTCCACCGGGGAGCTGTTTTTT. Residues: CASSAPGISTGELFF.